This paragraph covers one T cell receptor beta chain sequence. The antigen is unknown. All donors participated as healthy donors of bone marrow. The data originate from a study of cytomegalovirus exposure and HLA in healthy donors. Study-wide findings and caveats: According to the study, around 150 TCR beta chains were cytomegalovirus-associated. Presence/absence results assume similar sequencing depth per donor, which may not hold. In a later analysis, TCR beta V- and J-gene trimming was associated with a missense DCLRE1C variant.

This CDR3 is 13 amino acids long. V shed 6 bases and J shed 4 bases, with 10 bases lying between them. The germline V gene has CDR1 SNHLY and CDR2 FYNNEI. PCR was performed using 60 Vbeta and 13 Jbeta primers. Clones were read by immunoSEQ multiplex PCR, and TCRdb kept only the in-frame ones, dropping some. This sample's clone table lists 190,000 or so clones. The material sequenced was PBMCs. The chain employs TRBV2 and TRBJ2-4; weak D call: TRBD1 (5 bases). This clonotype was obtained from a boy under 18 in good health and CMV-seronegative. CDR3 in amino acids: CASREPGKNIQYF. The CDR3 DNA reads TGTGCCAGCAGGGAACCAGGGAAAAACATTCAGTACTTC.